The clone carrying this TCR beta chain was recorded at least ten times. This entry comes from a study of T cells in Graves' hyperthyroidism and ophthalmopathy. Study summary: Sampling of peripheral blood happened at initial diagnosis, prior to any treatment.

CDR1 and CDR2 (germline): GTSNPN, SVGIG (reference sequence). CDR3 length: 13 amino acids. With 1 base removed from V and 4 bases from J, the gap between germline ends came to 10 bases. RNA transcripts provided the source from which TCR beta CDR3 regions were amplified. HTBI primers were employed in a first-round RT-PCR of the TCR CDR3. TCRdb reprocessed the multiplex PCR reads via MiXCR and lists one record per CDR3 protein. The profile shows some 400,000 distinct CDR3 sequences, about a fifth of them singletons. The J gene is TRBJ1-1, the V gene TRBV30; no clear D gene. Sequencing was performed on blood. The TCR originated in a woman between 18 and 29 years old with Graves' hyperthyroidism. Here the CDR3 reads CAWSEYGSTEAFF. The DNA for the CDR3 is TGTGCCTGGAGTGAATACGGCTCCACTGAAGCTTTCTTT.